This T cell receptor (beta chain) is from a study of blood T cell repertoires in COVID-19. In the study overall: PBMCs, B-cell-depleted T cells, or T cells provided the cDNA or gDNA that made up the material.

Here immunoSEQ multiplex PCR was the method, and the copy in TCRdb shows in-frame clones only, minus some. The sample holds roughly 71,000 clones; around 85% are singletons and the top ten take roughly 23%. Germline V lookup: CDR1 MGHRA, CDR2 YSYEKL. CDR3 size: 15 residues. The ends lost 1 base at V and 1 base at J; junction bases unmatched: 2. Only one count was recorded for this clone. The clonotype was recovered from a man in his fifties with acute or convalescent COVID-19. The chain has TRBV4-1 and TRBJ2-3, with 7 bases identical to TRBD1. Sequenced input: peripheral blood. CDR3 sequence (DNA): TGCGCCAGCAGCCAAGTTGGGACAGGCACAGATACGCAGTATTTT. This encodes CASSQVGTGTDTQYF.